This T cell receptor (beta chain) stems from a study of blood T cell repertoires in COVID-19. The V segment lost 5 bases and the J segment 5 bases; nucleotides outside the gene matches: 12. The CDR3 covers 16 residues. CDR1 is MNHEY and CDR2 is SVGEGT in the germline V gene. Sequencing used immunoSEQ multiplex PCR; TCRdb keeps in-frame clones, though not all of them. The sample has about 190,000 clones; 84% are singletons. The specimen was peripheral blood. The chain has TRBV6-2 or TRBV6-3 and TRBJ2-3; 8 bases map to TRBD2. The clonotype originates from a woman in her 70s with active or convalescent COVID-19. CDR3 sequence: CASSITSGLGKDTQYF. Here the CDR3 DNA reads TGTGCCAGCAGTATTACTAGCGGTCTTGGAAAAGATACGCAGTATTTT.